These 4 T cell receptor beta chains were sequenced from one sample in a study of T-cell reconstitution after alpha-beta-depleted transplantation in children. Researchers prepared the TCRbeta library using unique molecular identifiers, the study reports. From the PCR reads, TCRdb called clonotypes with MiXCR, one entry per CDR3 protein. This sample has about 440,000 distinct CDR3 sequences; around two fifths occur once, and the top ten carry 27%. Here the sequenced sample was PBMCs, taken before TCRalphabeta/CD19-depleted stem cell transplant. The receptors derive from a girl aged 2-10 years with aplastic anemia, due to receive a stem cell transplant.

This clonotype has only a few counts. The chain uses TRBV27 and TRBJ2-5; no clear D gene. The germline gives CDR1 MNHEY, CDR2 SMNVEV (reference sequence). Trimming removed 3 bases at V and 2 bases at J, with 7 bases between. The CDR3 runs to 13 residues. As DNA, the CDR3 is TGTGCCAGCAGTTTGATCGGTCAAGAGACCCAGTACTTC. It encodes CASSLIGQETQYF.

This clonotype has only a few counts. CDR3: CASSRDRVGRNTF. The CDR3 DNA reads TGTGCCAGCAGCCGTGACAGGGTAGGGCGGAACACCTTC. The chain is built from TRBV6-1 and TRBJ1-2, with 7 nucleotides matching TRBD1. Trimming at V came to 6 bases and at J to 12 bases, leaving 13 bases not matched to a gene. Germline loops: CDR1 MNHNS, CDR2 SASEGT. This CDR3 has 13 residues.

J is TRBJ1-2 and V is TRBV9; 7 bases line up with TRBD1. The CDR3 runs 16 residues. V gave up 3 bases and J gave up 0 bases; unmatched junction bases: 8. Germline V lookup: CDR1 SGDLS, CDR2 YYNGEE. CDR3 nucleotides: TGTGCCAGCAGCGGATCAGGGGGAAGAACTAACTATGGCTACACCTTC. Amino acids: CASSGSGGRTNYGYTF.

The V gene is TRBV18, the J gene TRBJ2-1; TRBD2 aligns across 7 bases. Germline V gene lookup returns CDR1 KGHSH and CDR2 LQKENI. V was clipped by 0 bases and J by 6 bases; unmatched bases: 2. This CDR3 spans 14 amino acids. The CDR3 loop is CASSPPSGGNEQFF. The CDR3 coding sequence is TGTGCCAGCTCACCACCATCGGGGGGCAATGAGCAGTTCTTC.